Below are 12 T cell receptor beta chains sequenced from a single sample in a study of T cell responses to AZD1222 COVID-19 vaccine. Sequencing used immunoSEQ multiplex PCR; TCRdb keeps in-frame clones, though not all of them. Of approximately 28,000 clones in the sample, 92% are singletons; the top ten hold approximately 8%. The sequences come from peripheral blood, collected 28 days after the second AZD1222 dose. The source of these receptors is an adult who received the AZD1222 COVID-19 vaccine.

The chain is built from TRBV7-3 and TRBJ2-2; a weak D match, TRBD1 (6 bases). The germline V gene has CDR1 SGHTA and CDR2 FQGTGA. CDR3 length equals 16 residues. V lost 2 bases and J lost 2, with 12 bases in between. CDR3 DNA: TGTGCCAGCAGCTTATTGGGGGCCGACAACACCGGGGAGCTGTTTTTT. Protein: CASSLLGADNTGELFF.

The V gene is TRBV7-3, the J gene TRBJ1-2; no reliable D call. The CDR3 runs 15 residues. CDR1 is SGHTA, CDR2 FQGTGA, per germline. Between the trimmed V and J ends, which lost 7 bases and 0 bases, there was a span of 15 bases. The CDR3 protein is CASTRPPPSNYGYTF. The CDR3, as DNA: TGTGCCAGCACCCGGCCCCCGCCATCTAACTATGGCTACACCTTC.

In DNA, the CDR3 is TGTGCCAGCAGCTTAGCGAGGACTTTCGCTTACGAGCAGTACTTC. Its translation: CASSLARTFAYEQYF. This rearrangement joins TRBV7-2 to TRBJ2-7; the D gene is possibly TRBD2 (5 bases). V was clipped by 0 bases and J by 4 bases, with 13 bases between them. CDR1 is SGHTA and CDR2 is FQGNSA in the germline V gene. The CDR3 is 15 residues long.

The chain uses TRBV19 and TRBJ2-3, with 10 bases aligning to TRBD1. There are 16 residues in the CDR3. J gave up 2 bases and V 5 bases, and 7 bases lay outside the gene matches. Germline V gene lookup returns CDR1 LNHDA and CDR2 SQIVND (reference sequence). The CDR3 sequence: CASSSRDRGSTDTQYF. The CDR3 coding sequence is TGTGCCAGTAGTTCCCGGGACAGGGGCTCCACAGATACGCAGTATTTT.

The V gene is TRBV3-1 (or the pseudogene TRBV3-2), the J gene TRBJ1-5; TRBD1 is a possible D gene (5 bases). Germline-derived CDR1 and CDR2 are LGHDT and YNNKEL (reference sequence). Trimming removed 0 bases at V and 4 bases at J, with 10 bases between. This CDR3 comprises 15 residues. CDR3 residues: CASSQDRTRNQPQHF. The CDR3 DNA sequence: TGTGCCAGCAGCCAAGACCGGACACGTAATCAGCCCCAGCATTTT.

The J gene is TRBJ2-1, the V gene TRBV14; TRBD2 matches 11 bases. Looked up from germline, CDR1 is SGHDN and CDR2 is FVKESK. J was trimmed by 12 bases and V by 3 bases; bases with no gene match: 13. This CDR3 comprises 16 residues. CDR3 loop: CASSHLTSGDRIWQFF. The CDR3 DNA follows: TGTGCCAGCAGCCATTTGACTAGCGGGGACCGAATATGGCAGTTCTTC.

The CDR3 region has the DNA TGTGCCAGTAAAAGACTCCCGGGGGCCAATCAGCCCCAGCATTTT. This gives the protein CASKRLPGANQPQHF. The rearrangement joins TRBV19 to TRBJ1-5; tentatively, D is TRBD1 (6 bases). Per the germline V gene, CDR1 is LNHDA and CDR2 is SQIVND (reference sequence). There are 15 residues in the CDR3. The V and J ends lost 7 bases and 3 bases respectively, with 16 bases between them. Together with reference TRBV19 and TRBJ1-5, the CDR3 gives the full variable domain: DGGITQSPKYLFRKEGQNVTLSCEQNLNHDAMYWYRQDPGQGLRLIYYSQIVNDFQKGDIAEGYSVSREKKESFPLTVTSAQKNPTAFYLCASKRLPGANQPQHFGDGTRLSIL.

This clone was counted a few times. V is TRBV7-8 and J is TRBJ1-3; D not certain. Germline V lookup: CDR1 SGHVS, CDR2 FQNEAQ. This CDR3 has 16 residues. The V and J ends lost 5 bases and 0 bases respectively, with 14 bases between them. The CDR3 DNA sequence: TGTGCCAGCAGCCTTCGGCAAGGACTCTCTGGAAACACCATATATTTT. It is translated as CASSLRQGLSGNTIYF.

V gene TRBV15 combines with J gene TRBJ2-1; TRBD1 aligns across 8 bases. Germline loops: CDR1 LNHNV, CDR2 YYDKDF (reference sequence). This CDR3 has 15 amino acids. With V trimmed by 5 bases and J by 6 bases, 9 bases remained unmatched. The CDR3 loop is CATSPRTGSPNEQFF. The CDR3 DNA sequence: TGTGCCACCAGCCCTCGGACAGGGAGCCCCAATGAGCAGTTCTTC.

The chain links TRBV7-2 to TRBJ2-3; 11 bases are shared with TRBD2. Germline V lookup: CDR1 SGHTA, CDR2 FQGNSA. The V gene end was trimmed by 5 bases and the J gene end by 4 bases; junction bases not matched to a gene: 2. The CDR3 is 14 amino acids. CDR3 loop: CASSPGLAADTQYF. The CDR3 DNA reads TGTGCCAGCAGCCCGGGACTAGCGGCAGATACGCAGTATTTT.

The chain carries TRBV30 and TRBJ1-5; no definite D call. The CDR3 is made up of 16 amino acids. V was clipped by 0 bases and J by 1 base, with 13 bases between them. Germline V gene sequence: CDR1 GTSNPN, CDR2 SVGIG (reference sequence). Written as DNA, the CDR3 is TGTGCCTGGAGTGTACACGGTCCAATGAGCAATCAGCCCCAGCATTTT. This gives the protein CAWSVHGPMSNQPQHF.

The V gene is TRBV27, the J gene TRBJ2-2; D tentatively reads TRBD1 or TRBD2 (5 bases each). This CDR3 is built from 14 residues. V lost 7 bases to trimming and J lost 6 bases, with 15 bases between them. The germline V gene encodes CDR1 MNHEY and CDR2 SMNVEV (reference sequence). CDR3 amino acids: CASTRGERAGELFF. The CDR3 DNA reads TGTGCCAGCACCAGAGGGGAGAGGGCCGGGGAGCTGTTTTTT.